This TCR beta chain was sequenced in a study of T cell changes during pregnancy in multiple sclerosis (dated by TCRdb to between 2018 and 2021). For the wider study: The study looked at changes in the T cell repertoire across pregnancy in women with multiple sclerosis.

Note on this clone: This receptor's antigen is unknown. No per-base quality is available; no much larger clone lies one base away.

The germline ends are 11 bases apart after V is trimmed by 3 bases and J by 0 bases. Taken from the germline V gene, the CDR1 and CDR2 loops are SNHLY and FYNNEI. Spanning cysteine to phenylalanine, the CDR3 consists of 15 amino acids. Here the CDR3 DNA is all that survives: 45 bases in frame from base 1. Libraries were prepared through the immunoSEQ multiplex PCR assay. As stored in TCRdb, this immuneACCESS dataset retains in-frame rearrangements with V and J assigned. A fraction of the clones does not appear; measured against another copy, unresolved V genes explain less than half of the discrepancy, and the remainder lacks a known reason. This sample has tens of thousands of clones in its table, and 94% of those were observed once. The top ten constitute 0.95% to 1% of the sample.

The sequence was collected from a female donor in good health, enrolled as a control in a pregnancy study. Material: peripheral blood, obtained in the second trimester of pregnancy. The sequence links TRBV2 to TRBJ1-1; the D gene remains uncertain. The CDR3 protein: CASSDAATMNTEAFF. The nucleotide sequence is TGTGCCAGCAGTGATGCGGCTACCATGAACACTGAAGCTTTCTTT.